This T cell receptor beta chain originates from a study of cytomegalovirus exposure and HLA in healthy donors. V was shortened by 2 bases and J by 3 bases, with 8 bases between the two germline ends. CDR1 SGHAT and CDR2 FQNNGV come from the germline V gene. This CDR3 has 13 residues. Study-wide results and limits: Earlier analysis looked at TCR beta V segments, and most were productive about 90% or about 30% of the time.

PCR primers comprised 60 Vbeta and 13 Jbeta primers. The data were produced by immunoSEQ multiplex PCR, yet TCRdb's version contains in-frame clones alone and is incomplete. The sample carries around 140,000 clones, 75% to 80% recorded once. Turning to this clone: Its target is not known.

Specimen: PBMCs. The TCR originated in a woman younger than 35 in good health and CMV-seropositive. The chain is built from TRBV11-2 and TRBJ2-7; a weak D match, TRBD1 (5 bases). In nucleotides, the CDR3 is TGTGCCAGCAGCTTACGTGACAGCTACGAGCAGTACTTC. Translation: CASSLRDSYEQYF.